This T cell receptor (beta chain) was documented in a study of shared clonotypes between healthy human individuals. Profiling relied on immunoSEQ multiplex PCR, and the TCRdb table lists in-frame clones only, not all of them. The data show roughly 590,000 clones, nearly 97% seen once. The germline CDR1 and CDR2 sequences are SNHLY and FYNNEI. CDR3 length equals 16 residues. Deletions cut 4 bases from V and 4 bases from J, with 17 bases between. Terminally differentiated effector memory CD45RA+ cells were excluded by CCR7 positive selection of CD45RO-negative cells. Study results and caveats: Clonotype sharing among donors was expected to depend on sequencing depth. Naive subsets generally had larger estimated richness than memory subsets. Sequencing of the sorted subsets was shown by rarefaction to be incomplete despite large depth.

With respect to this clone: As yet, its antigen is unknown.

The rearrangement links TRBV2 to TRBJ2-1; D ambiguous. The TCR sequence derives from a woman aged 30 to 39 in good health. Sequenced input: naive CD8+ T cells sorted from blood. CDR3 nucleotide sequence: TGTGCCAGCAGTGGAAGAGATAGGGCAGCGTACAATGAGCAGTTCTTC. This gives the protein CASSGRDRAAYNEQFF. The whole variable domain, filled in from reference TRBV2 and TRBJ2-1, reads EPEVTQTPSHQVTQMGQEVILRCVPISNHLYFYWYRQILGQKVEFLVSFYNNEISEKSEIFDDQFSVERPDGSNFTLKIRSTKLEDSAMYFCASSGRDRAAYNEQFFGPGTRLTVL.